This TCR beta chain emerged from a study of T cell responses to AZD1222 COVID-19 vaccine. TCRdb keeps only in-frame clones here, not all; method: immunoSEQ multiplex PCR. The sample consists of roughly 120,000 clones, approximately 85% of them appearing once. The germline gives CDR1 MNHEY, CDR2 SVGAGI. V was shortened by 2 bases and J by 1 base, with 11 bases between the two germline ends. This CDR3 is 15 amino acids long. This specimen consisted of peripheral blood, obtained on day 0 of AZD1222 vaccination. This chain uses TRBV6-5 with TRBJ2-5; a weak D match, TRBD1 (6 bases). The clonotype was recovered from an adult in good health. In DNA, the CDR3 is TGTGCCAGCAGTTACCAGACAGGACCCCAAGAGACCCAGTACTTC. Encoded protein: CASSYQTGPQETQYF.